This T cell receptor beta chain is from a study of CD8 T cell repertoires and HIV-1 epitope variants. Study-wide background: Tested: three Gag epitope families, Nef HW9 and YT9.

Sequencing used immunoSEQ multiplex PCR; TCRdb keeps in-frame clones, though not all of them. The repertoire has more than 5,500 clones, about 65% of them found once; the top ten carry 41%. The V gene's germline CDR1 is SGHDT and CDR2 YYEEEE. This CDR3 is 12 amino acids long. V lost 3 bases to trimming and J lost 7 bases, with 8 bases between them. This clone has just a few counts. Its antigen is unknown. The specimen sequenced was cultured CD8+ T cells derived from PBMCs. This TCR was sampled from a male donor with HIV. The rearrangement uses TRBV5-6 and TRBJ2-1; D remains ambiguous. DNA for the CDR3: TGTGCCAGCAGCTCCAGACCGAATGAGCAGTTCTTC. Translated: CASSSRPNEQFF. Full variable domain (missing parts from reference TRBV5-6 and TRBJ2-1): DAGVTQSPTHLIKTRGQQVTLRCSPKSGHDTVSWYQQALGQGPQFIFQYYEEEERQRGNFPDRFSGHQFPNYSSELNVNALLLGDSALYLCASSSRPNEQFFGPGTRLTVL.